These T cell receptor beta chains were read from a single sample in a study of shared clonotypes between healthy human individuals. Generated by immunoSEQ multiplex PCR, the TCRdb table keeps only in-frame clones and is missing some. The sample includes about 480,000 clones, approximately 79% seen only once; the top ten take roughly an eighth. Sequences were obtained from PBMCs. The receptors shown here come from a woman between 40 and 55 years old in good health. Some clones in this sample may be carry-over from other donors' samples. The CDR3 runs from the conserved cysteine through the conserved F or W.

v_gene,j_gene,CDR3aa
TRBV7-8,TRBJ2-5,CASSLTRTSGRKETQYF
TRBV5-4,TRBJ2-2,CASSLGTATGELFF
TRBV29-1,TRBJ1-1,CSVSSGQGAGWVTEAFF
TRBV6-1,TRBJ1-1,CASSELQGSEAFF
TRBV25-1,TRBJ2-1,CASSEFKYNEQFF
TRBV7-9,TRBJ2-1,CASSLWDSSSNEQFF
TRBV27,TRBJ2-5,CASTASGRGETQYF
TRBV5-1,TRBJ2-7,CASSYRDGSSYEQYF
TRBV10-3,TRBJ2-6,CAISVAAGVPGANVLTF
TRBV7-9,TRBJ1-4,CASTQGSILNEKLFF
TRBV11-3,TRBJ2-2,CASSLAGPPNTGELFF
TRBV7-2,TRBJ2-7,CASSLVAGGDEQYF
TRBV10-1,TRBJ2-5,CASSESAAVQGETQYF
TRBV6-6,TRBJ2-5,CASSNRDQSMETQYF
TRBV7-3,TRBJ2-1,CASSNQPGVNEQFF
TRBV27,TRBJ1-2,CASSRNRDVYGYTF
TRBV27,TRBJ2-4,CASSITYGAKNIQYF
TRBV6-1,TRBJ2-7,CASSEVGGDREQYF
TRBV19,TRBJ1-1,CASSIDSGRAFF
TRBV5-1,TRBJ1-1,CASSPGQGLNTEAFF
TRBV29-1,TRBJ2-5,CSALLLGRETQYF
TRBV19,TRBJ1-1,CASRRQGGTEAFF
TRBV30,TRBJ2-7,CAWSPGWEQYF
TRBV18,TRBJ1-1,CASSPNAGGLNTEAFF
TRBV30,TRBJ2-3,CAYHLGPFTDTQYF
TRBV10-3,TRBJ1-1,CAIRSNTEAFF
TRBV2,TRBJ1-5,CASSDRLNQPQHF
TRBV7-3,TRBJ2-3,CASSLVVEGTDTQYF
TRBV7-3,TRBJ2-1,CASSLTWREGYNEQFF
TRBV11-1,TRBJ1-2,CASSLSGTYYGYTF
TRBV4-2,TRBJ2-1,CASSPQVYNEQFF
TRBV19,TRBJ1-1,CASSTQAQGTEAFF
TRBV30,TRBJ2-1,CAWSVTYEQFF
TRBV7-9,TRBJ1-1,CASSPRLGDTEAFF
TRBV6-6,TRBJ2-2,CASSYPDRGSTGELFF
TRBV27,TRBJ2-7,CAIRKEGSYEQYF
TRBV6-6,TRBJ2-7,CASSSDRDRFEQYF
TRBV7-8,TRBJ2-3,CASSPASVIDTQYF
TRBV9,TRBJ2-5,CASSVLGAGVETQYF
TRBV29-1,TRBJ1-2,CSVVGQGDGGYTF
TRBV2,TRBJ1-4,CATTFRDRINEKLFF
TRBV5-4,TRBJ1-1,CASSVDRWGTEAFF
TRBV7-8,TRBJ2-7,CASSPGLRGEQYF
TRBV7-3,TRBJ2-1,CASSLSGGRALNEQFF
TRBV28,TRBJ1-1,CASSSGGGGLNTEAFF
TRBV5-4,TRBJ2-3,CASSSAGTDTQYF
TRBV15,TRBJ2-7,CATSRTGLDYEQYF
TRBV29-1,TRBJ2-1,CSVERGTSGSPHNEQFF
TRBV6-5,TRBJ1-5,CASNRGSPGDQPQHF
TRBV2,TRBJ1-1,CASMGRTGVNTEAFF
TRBV11-2,TRBJ2-4,CASSLDPGLAGFFDKNIQYF
TRBV19,TRBJ1-2,CASSITGAYGYTF